The T cell receptor (beta chain) described here comes from a study of blood T cell repertoires in COVID-19. Study-level background: Samples came from the United States, Italy and Spain, spanning acute and convalescent COVID-19. PBMCs, B-cell-depleted T cells, or T cells were the source of the cDNA or gDNA that made up the material.

Germline loops: CDR1 SGHVS, CDR2 FNYEAQ. The CDR3 totals 15 residues. V shed 4 bases, J shed 10 bases, and the junction held 10 bases outside the gene matches. This clone was picked up one time. Authors' processing steps: Estimation of nucleated cell counts relied on the amplification of reference gene primers. Sequencing used immunoSEQ multiplex PCR; TCRdb keeps in-frame clones, though not all of them. The V and J calls and clone size come from that table; D and trimming were worked out from the DNA. The sample comprises some 150,000 clones, over 75% of which are singletons, and roughly 15% rests with the top ten.

The rearrangement links TRBV7-6 to TRBJ1-4, with 9 nucleotides matching TRBD1. The receptor comes from a woman aged 40 to 50 with acute or convalescent COVID-19. Material for sequencing was peripheral blood. The DNA of the CDR3 is TGTGCCAGCAGCTCCGACAGGGGGGGAGCTGTAAAACTGTTTTTT. Its translation: CASSSDRGGAVKLFF.